This T cell receptor beta chain was observed in a study of beta chain features in type 1 diabetes. The study, taken as a whole, reports: More deletions and fewer insertions at VDJ junctions were seen in type 1 diabetes patients. Any HLA-type effect on TCRB rearrangement remained unresolved here.

Purities over 95% were achieved in all sorted populations. This clone has at least ten counts. Its antigen is undetermined. Expressed TCRB transcripts were sequenced because the isolated RNA had all been reverse transcribed beforehand. Profiling relied on immunoSEQ multiplex PCR, and the TCRdb table lists in-frame clones only, not all of them. The data contain 120,000 to 150,000 clones, about 10% of them seen just once; the ten biggest clones take up around 1.4%. CDR1 and CDR2 from the germline V gene are SGDLS and YYNGEE. The V and J ends lost 0 bases and 8 bases, in that order; junction bases with no gene match: 2. CDR3 length equals 14 residues.

The specimen sequenced was naive CD4+ T cells from blood. This sequence was found in a man younger than 30 in good health. The chain employs TRBV9 and TRBJ2-1; TRBD2 matches at 10 bases. The CDR3 protein is CASSVVGTSDEQFF. For the CDR3, the DNA is TGTGCCAGCAGCGTAGTCGGGACTAGCGATGAGCAGTTCTTC.